This T cell receptor beta chain was recovered during a study of shared clonotypes between healthy human individuals. Data came from immunoSEQ multiplex PCR; TCRdb stores just in-frame clones and leaves some out. The sample has approximately 1.9 million clones; around 93% are singletons. The naive CD8 subset, CD45RO-negative cells positively selected for CCR7, excluded terminally differentiated effector memory CD45RA+ cells. The specimen was naive CD8+ T cells from PBMCs. The TCR was taken from a man younger than 35 in good health. Some clones in this sample may be carry-over from other donors' samples.

CDR3 in amino acids: CASSPTGGSGEQYF. In DNA, the CDR3 is TGTGCCAGCAGTCCCACCGGCGGGAGTGGGGAGCAGTACTTC. This sequence joins TRBV6-6 and TRBJ2-7, with 7 bases identical to TRBD2. Unmatched junction bases numbered 11, after V lost 5 bases and J lost 7 bases. This CDR3 region has 14 residues. Germline CDR1 is MNHNY and CDR2 is SVGAGI (reference sequence).